Each of the 31 T cell receptor beta chains below was sequenced from the same sample in a study of blood T cell repertoires in COVID-19. The data were produced by immunoSEQ multiplex PCR, yet TCRdb's version contains in-frame clones alone and is incomplete. The data show some 26,000 clones, 55% to 85% seen once. The sequenced sample was peripheral blood. These receptors all stem from a woman at least 80 years old with acute or convalescent COVID-19.

This sequence joins TRBV3-1 (or the pseudogene TRBV3-2) and TRBJ1-6; 7 bases are shared with TRBD1. With 3 bases clipped from V and 1 base from J, the junction kept 15 bases outside the gene matches. Per germline, CDR1 LGHDT and CDR2 YNNKEL (reference sequence). The length of the CDR3 is 20 residues. The CDR3 nucleotides are TGTGCCAGCAGCCATAGTCGAGGTTCTCTCAGGGGGTCCTATAATTCACCCCTCCACTTT. Translating it yields CASSHSRGSLRGSYNSPLHF.

In DNA, the CDR3 is TGTGCCAGCCCTGTGTCTTACGAGCAGTACTTC. Encoded protein: CASPVSYEQYF. The chain recombines TRBV27 with TRBJ2-7, with unresolved D. Germline V gene lookup returns CDR1 MNHEY and CDR2 SMNVEV (reference sequence). V lost 8 bases to trimming and J lost 4 bases, with 9 bases between them. This CDR3 has 11 residues.

This clone is a singleton in its sample. J is TRBJ1-1 and V is TRBV18, with D unresolved. Germline assignment: CDR1 KGHSH and CDR2 LQKENI. The CDR3 contains 15 residues. The V end was cut by 2 bases, the J end by 1 base, with 11 bases between. The CDR3 coding sequence is TGTGCCAGCTCACCAGTGGAGACCAAGAACACTGAAGCTTTCTTT. Its translation is CASSPVETKNTEAFF.

This chain connects TRBV18 to TRBJ2-7; 9 bases line up with TRBD1. Trimming at V came to 6 bases and at J to 5 bases, leaving 5 bases not matched to a gene. CDR1 KGHSH and CDR2 LQKENI come from the germline V gene. CDR3 size: 13 residues. CDR3 amino acids: CASSWDRVDEQYF. The CDR3 DNA reads as TGTGCCAGCTCTTGGGACAGGGTCGACGAGCAGTACTTC.

This clone was found once. The chain recombines TRBV7-6 with TRBJ1-5; 8 bases agree with TRBD1. Losses at the gene ends were 6 bases for V and 0 bases for J; bases not matched to a gene: 10. This CDR3 is 17 amino acids long. CDR1 and CDR2 (germline): SGHVS, FNYEAQ. For the CDR3, the DNA is TGTGCCAGCAGAAGCACACAGGGGGAATATAGCAATCAGCCCCAGCATTTT. Its translation is CASRSTQGEYSNQPQHF.

This clone was recorded a few times. The rearrangement joins TRBV12-3 or TRBV12-4 to TRBJ1-2; 7 bases align to TRBD1. CDR3 length: 13 residues. Trimming at V came to 6 bases and at J to 8 bases, leaving 9 bases not matched to a gene. The CDR3 sequence: CASRWGQRPGYTF. The CDR3 coding sequence is TGTGCCAGCAGATGGGGACAGCGACCAGGCTACACCTTC.

This clone was recorded once. The chain is built from TRBV7-9 and TRBJ2-5; 9 bases agree with TRBD1. V shed 1 base, J shed 4 bases, and the junction held 1 base outside the gene matches. CDR1 is SEHNR, CDR2 FQNEAQ, per germline (reference sequence). This CDR3 contains 14 residues. This CDR3 is CASSLDRGPETQYF. CDR3 nucleotides: TGTGCCAGCAGCTTAGACAGGGGGCCAGAGACCCAGTACTTC. The full variable domain, its missing parts supplied by reference TRBV7-9 and TRBJ2-5, is DTGVSQNPRHKITKRGQNVTFRCDPISEHNRLYWYRQTLGQGPEFLTYFQNEAQLEKSRLLSDRFSAERPKGSFSTLEIQRTEQGDSAMYLCASSLDRGPETQYFGPGTRLLVL.

J is TRBJ1-2 and V is TRBV29-1; 7 nucleotides line up with TRBD1. J was trimmed by 7 bases and V by 2 bases; bases with no gene match: 10. Germline V gene data show CDR1 as SQVTM and CDR2 as ANQGSEA. The CDR3 spans 14 residues. CDR3 DNA: TGCAGCGTTGAAAGTAAGAAGGGGGCACGTGGCTACACCTTC. Translation gives CSVESKKGARGYTF.

The chain employs TRBV5-6 and TRBJ2-1, with TRBD2 identical over 10 bases. Germline loops: CDR1 SGHDT, CDR2 YYEEEE. The CDR3 is 16 residues long. V shed 0 bases and J 12 bases; nucleotides not matched to a gene: 12. DNA for the CDR3: TGTGCCAGCAGCTTGGGGCTAGCGGGAGCTTCCGAGCGGCAGTTCTTC. It specifies CASSLGLAGASERQFF.

This clone has just a few counts. The chain uses TRBV7-2 and TRBJ2-1; TRBD2 aligns across 10 bases. Germline trimming cut 5 bases from V and 6 bases from J; bases unmatched to any gene: 10. CDR3 length: 16 residues. The V gene's germline CDR1 is SGHTA and CDR2 FQGNSA. CDR3 protein: CASSPAPGTSANEQFF. The CDR3 DNA is TGTGCCAGCAGCCCCGCTCCCGGGACTAGCGCCAATGAGCAGTTCTTC.

In DNA form, the CDR3 reads TGCAGCGCCCAGACAGGGACCTACTACGAGCAGTACTTC. Translated, it gives CSAQTGTYYEQYF. This chain links TRBV29-1 with TRBJ2-7; 7 bases are shared with TRBD1. The junction had 9 bases not matched to a gene; V was cut back by 7 bases and J by 3 bases. The germline gives CDR1 SQVTM, CDR2 ANQGSEA. This CDR3 has 13 residues.

V usage is TRBV7-2 and J usage is TRBJ2-7; no clear D gene. Germline CDR1 SGHTA, CDR2 FQGNSA. This CDR3 region has 12 residues. V lost 5 bases and J lost 0, with 5 bases in between. Here the CDR3 reads CASSASSYEQYF. The CDR3 DNA sequence: TGTGCCAGCAGCGCCAGCTCCTACGAGCAGTACTTC.

The chain has TRBV10-3 and TRBJ1-5; no definite D call. Germline V CDR1 and CDR2: ENHRY, SYGVKD. This CDR3 has 13 amino acids. The ends were cut back, 0 bases at V and 4 bases at J, with 4 bases in the middle. The CDR3 protein is CAISESENQPQHF. CDR3 sequence (DNA): TGTGCCATCAGTGAGTCCGAGAATCAGCCCCAGCATTTT.

This clone has only one observation. The chain recombines TRBV27 with TRBJ1-6, with 7 bases aligning to TRBD1. The CDR3 sequence is 14 residues long. Germline V gene lookup returns CDR1 MNHEY and CDR2 SMNVEV (reference sequence). The V and J ends lost 4 bases and 11 bases, in that order; junction bases with no gene match: 8. As DNA, the CDR3 is TGTGCCAGCAGTTCCGACAGGGAGCCCACACCCCTCCACTTT. Residues: CASSSDREPTPLHF.

J is TRBJ2-1 and V is TRBV9; D may be TRBD1 (5 bases). Germline V gene data show CDR1 as SGDLS and CDR2 as YYNGEE. This CDR3 is 14 amino acids long. Trimming took off 0 bases at V and 5 bases at J, with 9 bases between the two ends. CDR3 region: CASSVADRHNEQFF. The CDR3 DNA is TGTGCCAGCAGCGTAGCCGACAGACACAATGAGCAGTTCTTC.

The chain is built from TRBV9 and TRBJ2-1, with 8 nucleotides matching TRBD1. Germline CDR1 and CDR2: SGDLS and YYNGEE. The V segment lost 8 bases and the J segment 2 bases; nucleotides outside the gene matches: 6. The CDR3 length is 14 residues. CDR3 loop: CASTGGSPYNEQFF. The CDR3 coding sequence is TGTGCCAGTACAGGGGGTAGCCCCTACAATGAGCAGTTCTTC.

The CDR3 spells CATGEHEKLFF. CDR3 bases: TGTGCCACCGGAGAACATGAAAAACTGTTTTTT. V and J are TRBV24-1 and TRBJ1-4; no clear D. The CDR3 is made up of 11 amino acids. The V and J ends lost 9 bases and 6 bases respectively, with 7 bases between them. Per the germline V gene, CDR1 is KGHDR and CDR2 is SFDVKD.

This clone has a single count. The V and J genes are TRBV5-1 and TRBJ2-7; 10 nucleotides line up with TRBD2. This CDR3 spans 15 amino acids. The germline V gene has CDR1 SGHRS and CDR2 YFSETQ. The trim removed 5 bases at V and 3 bases at J, leaving 8 bases unmatched. DNA for the CDR3: TGCGCCAGCAGACCCGGACTAGCGGTTTACTACGAGCAGTACTTC. This codes for CASRPGLAVYYEQYF.

The chain is built from TRBV6-6 and TRBJ1-5; a weak D match, TRBD1 (6 bases). V was trimmed by 2 bases and J by 4 bases, leaving 9 bases between them. The CDR3 loop spans 14 amino acids. The V gene's germline CDR1 is MNHNY and CDR2 SVGAGI (reference sequence). CDR3 DNA: TGTGCCAGCAGTTACCACAGGGATAATCAGCCCCAGCATTTT. Protein sequence: CASSYHRDNQPQHF.

This chain links TRBV7-2 with TRBJ1-6; no clear D. The CDR3 totals 12 residues. Germline V gene lookup returns CDR1 SGHTA and CDR2 FQGNSA. Trimming shortened V by 4 bases and J by 10 bases, and 8 bases separated the two germline ends. The CDR3 loop reads CASSSNYSPLHF. In nucleotides, the CDR3 is TGTGCCAGCAGCTCTAACTACTCACCCCTCCACTTT. The full variable domain, with the rest looked up from reference TRBV7-2 and TRBJ1-6, is GAGVSQSPSNKVTEKGKDVELRCDPISGHTALYWYRQSLGQGLEFLIYFQGNSAPDKSGLPSDRFSAERTGGSVSTLTIQRTQQEDSAVYLCASSSNYSPLHFGNGTRLTVT.

Worth noting for this clone: Sequence at one end of the junction differs from germline and may be a read error. CDR3 nucleotides: TGTGCTAGCAGCTCCAACAGGGGACGGCAAGAGACCCAGTACTTC. Translation gives CASSSNRGRQETQYF. The chain links TRBV7-7 to TRBJ2-5; 7 bases are shared with TRBD1. The CDR3 extends over 15 amino acids. Per the germline V gene, CDR1 is SSHAT and CDR2 is FNYEAQ (reference sequence).

V usage is TRBV4-3 and J usage is TRBJ2-5; 10 bases fit TRBD1. V dropped 0 bases and J dropped 2; count of bases not matched to a gene: 6. The CDR3 has 17 amino acids. Germline V gives CDR1 LGHNA, CDR2 YSLEER. CDR3 sequence reads: CASSQDPPGQGQETQYF. The DNA of the CDR3 is TGCGCCAGCAGCCAAGACCCACCGGGACAGGGGCAAGAGACCCAGTACTTC.

The V and J genes are TRBV6-6 and TRBJ1-1, with TRBD1 matching over 7 bases. The CDR3 runs to 16 residues. The V gene's germline CDR1 is MNHNY and CDR2 SVGAGI (reference sequence). The trim removed 4 bases at V and 1 base at J, leaving 9 bases unmatched. CDR3: CASSFYRGPTNTEAFF. The CDR3 DNA reads as TGTGCCAGCAGTTTCTACAGGGGACCGACGAACACTGAAGCTTTCTTT.

The chain couples TRBV24-1 to TRBJ2-1; the match to TRBD2 covers 8 bases. This CDR3 region has 16 residues. The trim removed 4 bases at V and 2 bases at J, leaving 6 bases unmatched. Per the germline V gene, CDR1 is KGHDR and CDR2 is SFDVKD. The CDR3 DNA is TGTGCCACCAGTGACGCGGGGGGTACCGCCTACAATGAGCAGTTCTTC. It codes for CATSDAGGTAYNEQFF.

The chain carries TRBV7-2 and TRBJ2-7; possibly TRBD1 for D (5 bases). The germline V and J ends were trimmed by 5 bases and 2 bases, with 13 bases remaining between them. The CDR3 extends over 14 amino acids. The germline V gene encodes CDR1 SGHTA and CDR2 FQGNSA. CDR3 nucleotide sequence: TGTGCCAGCAGCCGTCAGGACACCACCTACGAGCAGTACTTC. Protein product: CASSRQDTTYEQYF. The full variable domain, its missing parts supplied by reference TRBV7-2 and TRBJ2-7, is GAGVSQSPSNKVTEKGKDVELRCDPISGHTALYWYRQSLGQGLEFLIYFQGNSAPDKSGLPSDRFSAERTGGSVSTLTIQRTQQEDSAVYLCASSRQDTTYEQYFGPGTRLTVT.

The J gene is TRBJ1-1, the V gene TRBV6-5; D gene unclear. V shed 6 bases and J shed 3 bases, with 11 bases lying between them. Per germline, CDR1 MNHEY and CDR2 SVGAGI. The CDR3 consists of 13 residues. The CDR3 nucleotides are TGTGCCAGCAGCCGCTCCACAGACACTGAAGCTTTCTTT. Its translation: CASSRSTDTEAFF.

This clone was observed a single time. V is TRBV5-1 and J is TRBJ2-7; D not resolved. Trimming removed 3 bases from V and 4 bases from J, with 11 bases in between. CDR3 length equals 13 residues. The germline V gene encodes CDR1 SGHRS and CDR2 YFSETQ. The CDR3, as DNA: TGCGCCAGCAGCTCATCCGACTCATACGAGCAGTACTTC. Translation: CASSSSDSYEQYF.

The V gene is TRBV5-1, the J gene TRBJ2-5, with 7 positions matching TRBD1. CDR3 size: 14 residues. J gave up 2 bases and V 3 bases, and 4 bases lay outside the gene matches. Germline V lookup: CDR1 SGHRS, CDR2 YFSETQ. The DNA of the CDR3 is TGCGCCAGCAGCTATACAGGGGCGCAAGAGACCCAGTACTTC. Its protein is CASSYTGAQETQYF. Together with reference TRBV5-1 and TRBJ2-5, the CDR3 gives the full variable domain: KAGVTQTPRYLIKTRGQQVTLSCSPISGHRSVSWYQQTPGQGLQFLFEYFSETQRNKGNFPGRFSGRQFSNSRSEMNVSTLELGDSALYLCASSYTGAQETQYFGPGTRLLVL.

The gene calls are TRBV7-2 and TRBJ2-1; the match to TRBD2 covers 9 bases. The J segment lost 4 bases and the V segment lost 1 base, leaving 2 bases of the junction unmatched. Germline V gene lookup returns CDR1 SGHTA and CDR2 FQGNSA. There are 15 residues in the CDR3. The CDR3 sequence is CASSLVTSGYNEQFF. For the CDR3, the DNA is TGTGCCAGCAGCTTAGTTACTAGCGGGTACAATGAGCAGTTCTTC.

The gene calls are TRBV3-1 (or the pseudogene TRBV3-2) and TRBJ2-7, with D possibly being TRBD1 (5 bases). The V end lost 1 base, the J end lost 4 bases, and 11 bases lay between the germline ends. This CDR3 has 14 amino acids. Germline CDR1 is LGHDT and CDR2 is YNNKEL (reference sequence). CDR3 protein: CASSQGTMGYEQYF. The CDR3 coding sequence is TGTGCCAGCAGCCAAGGGACAATGGGGTACGAGCAGTACTTC.

The chain employs TRBV2 and TRBJ2-2; D not resolved. Germline V CDR1 and CDR2: SNHLY, FYNNEI. This CDR3 contains 14 residues. The V and J ends lost 7 bases and 4 bases respectively, with 13 bases between them. The CDR3 nucleotides read TGTGCCAGCAATGAGGCCGCGGTCACCGGGGAGCTGTTTTTT. Translating gives CASNEAAVTGELFF.